The 15 T cell receptor beta chains in this list originate from one sample, sequenced in a study of cytomegalovirus exposure and HLA in healthy donors. Primers: 60 Vbeta forward and 13 Jbeta reverse. The data were produced by immunoSEQ multiplex PCR, yet TCRdb's version contains in-frame clones alone and is incomplete. The sample records about 200,000 clones, 10% to 15% being singletons. The sample consisted of PBMCs. All receptors derive from a man aged 50 to 60 in good health and CMV-seropositive.

This clone turned up a few times. The J gene is TRBJ1-3, the V gene TRBV7-2, with D possibly being TRBD1 (5 bases). This CDR3 comprises 16 residues. V was shortened by 5 bases and J by 2 bases, with 16 bases between the two germline ends. Germline CDR1 and CDR2: SGHTA and FQGNSA. The CDR3 DNA sequence: TGTGCCAGCAGCCCGGCAGGGAACAGCCCTGGAAACACCATATATTTT. Encoded protein: CASSPAGNSPGNTIYF.

The chain has TRBV7-9 and TRBJ1-4; D remains unclear. The CDR3 loop spans 14 amino acids. In germline, CDR1 is SEHNR, CDR2 FQNEAQ (reference sequence). Trimming removed 3 bases from V and 8 bases from J, with 13 bases in between. The chain's CDR3 is CASSFLRDKEKLFF. The CDR3 DNA reads as TGTGCCAGCAGCTTTTTGCGGGATAAAGAAAAACTGTTTTTT.

V and J are TRBV28 and TRBJ1-5; 11 bases match TRBD1. The trim removed 5 bases at V and 10 bases at J, leaving 7 bases unmatched. Germline V gives CDR1 MDHEN, CDR2 SYDVKM. CDR3 length: 14 amino acids. The CDR3 DNA sequence: TGTGCCAGCAGTGCGCCGGGACAGGGGGGCCCCCAGCATTTT. Its protein product is CASSAPGQGGPQHF.

The chain couples TRBV7-9 to TRBJ2-3, with 7 bases lining up with TRBD1. V shed 5 bases, J shed 2 bases, and the junction held 7 bases outside the gene matches. Germline CDR1 reads SEHNR; CDR2 reads FQNEAQ (reference sequence). The CDR3 has 15 amino acids. CDR3 coding DNA: TGTGCCAGCAGCCGGATGGGACAGCTCACAGATACGCAGTATTTT. It yields the protein CASSRMGQLTDTQYF.

The gene calls are TRBV7-9 and TRBJ2-5, with 9 bases that match TRBD1. Losses at the gene ends were 10 bases for V and 4 bases for J; bases not matched to a gene: 7. This CDR3 comprises 13 residues. Germline values: CDR1 SEHNR, CDR2 FQNEAQ (reference sequence). The CDR3 coding sequence is TGTGCCAAACGGGACAGGGCTTCAGAGACCCAGTACTTC. As protein: CAKRDRASETQYF.

This clone turned up a few times. This chain connects TRBV7-2 to TRBJ2-3; 10 bases agree with TRBD2. After removal of 5 bases from V and 10 bases from J, the junction contained 6 bases not matched to a gene. This CDR3 is 13 amino acids long. CDR1 is SGHTA and CDR2 is FQGNSA in the germline V gene. The CDR3 sequence is CASSPNLAGAQYF. The CDR3 nucleotides are TGTGCCAGCAGCCCGAATCTAGCGGGGGCGCAGTATTTT.

The CDR3, as DNA: TGTGCCAGCAGCTCAGGACAGGCTAACAATGAGCAGTTCTTC. This gives the protein CASSSGQANNEQFF. The V and J genes are TRBV9 and TRBJ2-1, with 7 bases lining up with TRBD1. CDR3 size: 14 residues. The germline V gene has CDR1 SGDLS and CDR2 YYNGEE. With V trimmed by 4 bases and J by 5 bases, 6 bases remained unmatched.

This clone was detected only a few times. The chain employs TRBV15 and TRBJ1-4, with 7 bases fitting TRBD1. This CDR3 contains 16 residues. Per germline, CDR1 LNHNV and CDR2 YYDKDF (reference sequence). The J segment lost 0 bases and the V segment lost 1 base, leaving 2 bases of the junction unmatched. CDR3: CATSRVTGATNEKLFF. In DNA, the CDR3 is TGTGCCACCAGCAGAGTTACAGGGGCAACTAATGAAAAACTGTTTTTT.

A few counts support this clone. The J gene is TRBJ1-1, the V gene TRBV28; D is unclear. Germline V CDR1 and CDR2: MDHEN, SYDVKM. The CDR3 consists of 13 residues. Trimming took 1 base from V and 11 from J, leaving 14 bases between them. This CDR3 reads CASSLLGGLGAFF. The CDR3 coding sequence is TGTGCCAGCAGTTTATTGGGCGGACTTGGCGCTTTCTTT.

This clone was seen a few times. The J gene is TRBJ1-4, the V gene TRBV19, with 8 bases lining up with TRBD1. The trim removed 5 bases at V and 0 bases at J, leaving 11 bases unmatched. This CDR3 has 18 residues. Germline V gene sequence: CDR1 LNHDA, CDR2 SQIVND (reference sequence). The CDR3 coding sequence is TGTGCCAGTAGTCCGAGGACAGGGAACCCCCCAACTAATGAAAAACTGTTTTTT. As protein: CASSPRTGNPPTNEKLFF.

This clone has only a few counts. The rearrangement joins TRBV27 to TRBJ1-2; D is possibly TRBD1 (5 bases). Per germline, CDR1 MNHEY and CDR2 SMNVEV (reference sequence). CDR3 size: 14 residues. The ends were cut back, 6 bases at V and 5 bases at J, with 16 bases in the middle. CDR3 in amino acids: CASRISTDFYGYTF. CDR3 DNA sequence: TGTGCCAGCAGGATATCGACAGATTTTTATGGCTACACCTTC.

V and J are TRBV6-1 and TRBJ1-2; weak D call: TRBD1 (5 bases). V gave up 2 bases and J gave up 4 bases, with 17 bases separating them. The CDR3 consists of 16 residues. CDR1 is MNHNS and CDR2 is SASEGT in the germline V gene. CDR3 bases: TGTGCCAGCAGTGAAACGTTTGGGCCGGGGGGCTATGGCTACACCTTC. Protein product: CASSETFGPGGYGYTF.

This clone has a handful of counts. This sequence joins TRBV10-1 and TRBJ2-7; possibly TRBD2 for D (6 bases). The germline CDR1 and CDR2 sequences are WNHNN and SYGVQD (reference sequence). The germline V and J ends were trimmed by 10 bases and 2 bases, with 18 bases remaining between them. CDR3 length equals 14 residues. The CDR3 nucleotides read TGCGCCACCTACCCCGGGGGTGATACCTACGAGCAGTACGTC. Translating gives CATYPGGDTYEQYV.

This rearrangement joins TRBV2 to TRBJ2-5; 9 bases match TRBD2. The CDR3 loop spans 14 amino acids. V lost 3 bases and J lost 7; bases outside the gene matches: 6. Germline V CDR1 and CDR2: SNHLY, FYNNEI. CDR3 nucleotide sequence: TGTGCCAGCAGTGATAGAACTAGCGGGCCGACCCAGTACTTC. It translates to CASSDRTSGPTQYF.

The gene calls are TRBV2 and TRBJ1-1; D is unclear. The germline V gene has CDR1 SNHLY and CDR2 FYNNEI. With 3 bases removed from V and 1 base from J, the gap between germline ends came to 6 bases. This CDR3 spans 13 amino acids. The CDR3 DNA is TGTGCCAGCAGTGATAACAAGAACACTGAAGCTTTCTTT. Its translation is CASSDNKNTEAFF.